This T cell receptor (beta chain) is from a study of T cell repertoires in cytomegalovirus infection. This clonotype was recorded a few times. Its antigen is still unknown. TCRdb processed the reads anew with MiXCR; each CDR3 protein has one entry. Among approximately 590,000 distinct CDR3 sequences listed, around two fifths were seen once. CDR1 MNHEY and CDR2 SMNVEV come from the germline V gene (reference sequence). The trim removed 4 bases at V and 10 bases at J, leaving 9 bases unmatched. CDR3 length: 14 amino acids. The chain links TRBV27 to TRBJ2-1, with 8 bases lining up with TRBD2. The sequencing here drew on cultured PBMCs, taken from culture after CMV antigen stimulation. This sequence was found in a human donor in good health (CMV status not recorded). Some clones in this sample may be carry-over from other donors' samples. In nucleotides, the CDR3 is TGTGCCAGCAGTTACGGAGCGGGAGCTCAAGAGCAGTTCTTC. Amino acid sequence: CASSYGAGAQEQFF.